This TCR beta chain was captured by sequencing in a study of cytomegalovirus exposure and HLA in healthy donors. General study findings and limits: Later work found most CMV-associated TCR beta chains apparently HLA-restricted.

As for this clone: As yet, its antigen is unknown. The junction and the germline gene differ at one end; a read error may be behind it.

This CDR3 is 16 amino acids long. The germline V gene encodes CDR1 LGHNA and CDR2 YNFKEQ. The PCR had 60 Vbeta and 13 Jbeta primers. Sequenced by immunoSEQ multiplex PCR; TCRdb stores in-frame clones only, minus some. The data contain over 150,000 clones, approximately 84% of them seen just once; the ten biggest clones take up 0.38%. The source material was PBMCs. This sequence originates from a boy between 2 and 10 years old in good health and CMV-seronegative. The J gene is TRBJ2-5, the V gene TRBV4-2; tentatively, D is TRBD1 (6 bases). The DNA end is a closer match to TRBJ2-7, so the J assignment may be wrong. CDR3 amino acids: CASSKEVVAGVDEQYF. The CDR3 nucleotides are TGTGCCAGCAGCAAAGAGGTTGTCGCAGGGGTGGACGAGCAGTACTTC.